One T cell receptor beta chain is described in this entry. Its antigen is unidentified. This entry belongs to a study of T cells in localized non-small cell lung cancer. Study outcomes and limitations: Clonality of T cells reached its maximum in uninvolved adjacent lung, surpassing tumor. Adjacent lung tissue had a median around 50 of the top 100 clones found in the tumor.

The protocol was immunoSEQ multiplex PCR, while the TCRdb copy is restricted to in-frame clones and leaves out a portion. The sample lists tens of thousands of clones, 70% to 90% occurring once. The germline V gene has CDR1 SEHNR and CDR2 FQNEAQ (reference sequence). This CDR3 is 16 amino acids long. V trimming: 4 bases; J trimming: 2 bases; junction bases outside the gene matches: 7. This sequence joins TRBV7-9 and TRBJ1-3, with TRBD1 matching over 8 bases. Sequencing was performed on peripheral blood, taken before any cancer treatment. The receptor was derived from an older female donor with stage I lung adenocarcinoma. The CDR3 region has the DNA TGTGCCAGCAGCTCCGAGACAGGGGCCCCTGGAAACACCATATATTTT. Translating it yields CASSSETGAPGNTIYF.